This T cell receptor (beta chain) was identified in a study of Graves' ophthalmopathy and Graves' hyperthyroidism. Study-level background: Samples of peripheral blood were obtained at initial diagnosis, prior to treatment of any kind. Points from the study as a whole: Blood shared most expanded thyroid clonotypes above 0.001 frequency. Ophthalmopathy and stable hyperthyroidism were discriminated by a 13-signature model, with over 85% sensitivity and about 84% specificity.

V was trimmed by 0 bases and J by 0 bases, leaving 9 bases between them. The CDR3 runs 15 residues. Germline assignment: CDR1 SGDLS and CDR2 YYNGEE. This clonotype was detected a few times. Its antigen is undetermined. As the template, RNA transcripts were used to amplify TCR beta CDR3 regions. Amplification began with first-round RT-PCR using HTBI primers, then second-round multiplex PCR was performed. TCRdb used MiXCR to reprocess the multiplex PCR reads, holding one entry per CDR3 protein. The sample holds over 40,000 distinct CDR3 sequences; around 50% are singletons and the top ten take less than 25%.

The sample consisted of peripheral blood. This rearrangement joins TRBV9 to TRBJ1-2; D unclear. The receptor was isolated from an adult man with Graves' ophthalmopathy. The CDR3 DNA sequence: TGTGCCAGCAGCGTAGGGGATGAGCCTAACTATGGCTACACCTTC. Its protein is CASSVGDEPNYGYTF.